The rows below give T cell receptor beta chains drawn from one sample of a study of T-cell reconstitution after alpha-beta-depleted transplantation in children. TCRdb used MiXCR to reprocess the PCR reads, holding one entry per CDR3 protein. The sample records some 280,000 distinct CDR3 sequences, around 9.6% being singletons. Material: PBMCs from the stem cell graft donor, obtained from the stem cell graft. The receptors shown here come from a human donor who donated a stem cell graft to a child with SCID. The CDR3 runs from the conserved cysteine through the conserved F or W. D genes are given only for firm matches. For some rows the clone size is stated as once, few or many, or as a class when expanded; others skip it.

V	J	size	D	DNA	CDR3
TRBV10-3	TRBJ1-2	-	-	TGTGCCATCAGTGATCGAAACAGCCCTAACTATGGCTACACCTTC	CAISDRNSPNYGYTF
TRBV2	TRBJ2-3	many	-	TGTGCCAGCAAGCCTTTAGGTGGAACAGATACGCAGTATTTT	CASKPLGGTDTQYF
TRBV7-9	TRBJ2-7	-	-	TGTGCCAGCAGCTCCCCCCAGCACGGCTGGTACGAGCAGTACTTC	CASSSPQHGWYEQYF
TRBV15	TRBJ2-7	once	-	TGTGCCACCAGCAGAGAGGGGGGTGGGTACGAGCAGTACTTC	CATSREGGGYEQYF
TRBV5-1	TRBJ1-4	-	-	TGCGCCAGCAGCTTCCAGGGGACTAATGAAAAACTGTTTTTT	CASSFQGTNEKLFF
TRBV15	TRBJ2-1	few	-	TGTGCCACCAGCGTACGGGATGAGCAGTTCTTC	CATSVRDEQFF
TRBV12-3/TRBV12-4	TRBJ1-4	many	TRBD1	TGTGCCAGCAGTCCCGGGACAGGGCTGGGTAATGAAAAACTGTTTTTT	CASSPGTGLGNEKLFF
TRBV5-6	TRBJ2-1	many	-	TGTGCCAGCAGCTTAGAGACACTTATTGAGCAGTTCTTC	CASSLETLIEQFF
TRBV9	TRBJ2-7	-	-	TGTGCCAGCAGCCCCACGAATCAGCCAAGCTACGAGCAGTACTTC	CASSPTNQPSYEQYF
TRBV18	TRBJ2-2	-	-	TGTGCCAGCTCACATGAGAGAGCGGCCGGGGAGCTGTTTTTT	CASSHERAAGELFF
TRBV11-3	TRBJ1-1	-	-	TGTGCCAGCAGCTCTGAGGGCTCAGGCGCTTTCTTT	CASSSEGSGAFF
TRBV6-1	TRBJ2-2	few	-	TGTGCCAGCAACGACCCCAGGGGACAGAACACCGGGGAGCTGTTTTTT	CASNDPRGQNTGELFF
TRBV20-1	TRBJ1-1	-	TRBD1	TGCAGTGCTCCAGAAGTGCAGGGGGCTGAAGCTTTCTTT	CSAPEVQGAEAFF
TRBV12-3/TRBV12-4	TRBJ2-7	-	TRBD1	TGTGCCAGCAGCCCCCGGGGACAGGCTTGGGGTGAGCAGTACTTC	CASSPRGQAWGEQYF
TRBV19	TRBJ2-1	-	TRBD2	TGTGCCAGTAGTATAAGTCTAGCGGGCAACAATGAGCAGTTCTTC	CASSISLAGNNEQFF
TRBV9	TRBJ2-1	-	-	TGTGCCAGCAGCGTCGAACGGGCGGGGTGGAATGAGCAGTTCTTC	CASSVERAGWNEQFF
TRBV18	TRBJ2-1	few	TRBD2	TGTGCCAGCTCGCCGACTAGCGGGGGGGCCAATGAGCAGTTCTTC	CASSPTSGGANEQFF
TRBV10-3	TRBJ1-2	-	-	TGTGCCATCAGTGATACGGAGATTTACGGCTACACCTTC	CAISDTEIYGYTF